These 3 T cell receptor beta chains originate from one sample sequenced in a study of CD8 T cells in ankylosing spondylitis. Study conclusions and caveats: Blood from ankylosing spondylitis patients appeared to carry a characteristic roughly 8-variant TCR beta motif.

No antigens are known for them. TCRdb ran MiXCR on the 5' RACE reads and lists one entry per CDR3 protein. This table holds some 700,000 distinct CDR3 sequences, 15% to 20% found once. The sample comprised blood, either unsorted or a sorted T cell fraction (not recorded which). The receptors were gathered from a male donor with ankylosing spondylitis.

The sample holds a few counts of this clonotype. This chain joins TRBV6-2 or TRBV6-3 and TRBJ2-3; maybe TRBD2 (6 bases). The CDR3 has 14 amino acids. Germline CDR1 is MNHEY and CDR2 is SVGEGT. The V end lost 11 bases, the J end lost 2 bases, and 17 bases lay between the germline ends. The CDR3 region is CAACAADYTDTQYF. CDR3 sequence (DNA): TGTGCCGCATGCGCAGCGGACTACACAGATACGCAGTATTTT.

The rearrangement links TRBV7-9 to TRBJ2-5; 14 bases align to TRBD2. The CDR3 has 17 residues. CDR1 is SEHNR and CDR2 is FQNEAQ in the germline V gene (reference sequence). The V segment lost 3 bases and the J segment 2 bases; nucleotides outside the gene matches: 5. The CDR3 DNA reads TGTGCCAGCAGCTTTCTCGGGACTAGCGGGGGTCAAGAGACCCAGTACTTC. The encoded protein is CASSFLGTSGGQETQYF. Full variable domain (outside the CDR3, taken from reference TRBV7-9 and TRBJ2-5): DTGVSQNPRHKITKRGQNVTFRCDPISEHNRLYWYRQTLGQGPEFLTYFQNEAQLEKSRLLSDRFSAERPKGSFSTLEIQRTEQGDSAMYLCASSFLGTSGGQETQYFGPGTRLLVL.

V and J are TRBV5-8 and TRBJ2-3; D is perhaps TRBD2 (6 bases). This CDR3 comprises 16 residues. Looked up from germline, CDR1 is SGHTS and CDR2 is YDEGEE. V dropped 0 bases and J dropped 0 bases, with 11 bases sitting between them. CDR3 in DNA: TGTGCCAGCAGCTTGGCATCACTAGCTAGCACAGATACGCAGTATTTT. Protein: CASSLASLASTDTQYF. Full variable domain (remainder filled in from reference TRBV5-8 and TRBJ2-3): EAGVTQSPTHLIKTRGQQATLRCSPISGHTSVYWYQQALGLGLQFLLWYDEGEERNRGNFPPRFSGRQFPNYSSELNVNALELEDSALYLCASSLASLASTDTQYFGPGTRLTVL.